This TCR beta chain was found in a study of T cell responses to AZD1222 COVID-19 vaccine. Points on this clone: Its antigen remains unidentified.

Using immunoSEQ multiplex PCR, the repertoire was profiled, and TCRdb retains in-frame clones only, with some absent. The table has roughly 150,000 clones, around 88% seen once. CDR1 and CDR2 from the germline V gene are SGHNT and YYREEE (reference sequence). There are 13 residues in the CDR3. With V trimmed by 7 bases and J by 4 bases, 5 bases remained unmatched. Whole-study findings and limits: There were mostly white British donors and more females than males, and clonal diversity was possibly underestimated. Epitopes outside B.1.351 and B.1.1.7 mutated regions reportedly drew nearly half of spike TCRs. AZD1222 recipients seropositive at baseline numbered only 6 or 7.

The sequenced sample was peripheral blood, obtained 28 days after the second AZD1222 dose. The gene calls are TRBV5-4 and TRBJ1-3, with 7 bases that match TRBD1. The TCR was taken from an adult who received the AZD1222 COVID-19 vaccine. Here the CDR3 DNA reads TGTGCCAGCCGCGGGACAGCCGGAAACACCATATATTTT. Translating it yields CASRGTAGNTIYF.